The 23 T cell receptor beta chains reported below all come from one sample, sequenced in a study of brain T cells in children with intractable seizures. Produced via immunoSEQ multiplex PCR; TCRdb's table is partial and in-frame only. The profile shows fewer than 85,000 clones, under 95% of them singletons. The sequencing here drew on peripheral blood, taken at surgery. The receptor source for this set is a boy under two years old with tuberous sclerosis and intractable seizures.

This chain joins TRBV3-1 (or the pseudogene TRBV3-2) and TRBJ2-2; no firm D call. This CDR3 has 16 residues. V lost 0 bases to trimming and J lost 4 bases, with 12 bases between them. Germline V gene sequence: CDR1 LGHDT, CDR2 YNNKEL (reference sequence). Written as DNA, the CDR3 is TGTGCCAGCAGCCAAGAGGCTATTATGGGCACCGGGGAGCTGTTTTTT. It encodes CASSQEAIMGTGELFF.

CDR3: CASSLESGARETQYF. CDR3 nucleotide sequence: TGCGCCAGCAGCTTGGAATCGGGAGCCCGAGAGACCCAGTACTTC. This chain uses TRBV5-1 with TRBJ2-5, with a tentative D call TRBD2 (6 bases). Trimming shortened V by 0 bases and J by 4 bases, and 13 bases separated the two germline ends. The CDR3 totals 15 residues. CDR1 SGHRS and CDR2 YFSETQ come from the germline V gene. The complete variable domain, with remaining parts taken from reference TRBV5-1 and TRBJ2-5, reads KAGVTQTPRYLIKTRGQQVTLSCSPISGHRSVSWYQQTPGQGLQFLFEYFSETQRNKGNFPGRFSGRQFSNSRSEMNVSTLELGDSALYLCASSLESGARETQYFGPGTRLLVL.

The chain has TRBV5-1 and TRBJ2-5; TRBD2 aligns across 11 bases. Losses at the gene ends were 0 bases for V and 1 base for J; bases not matched to a gene: 2. Germline lookup yields CDR1 SGHRS and CDR2 YFSETQ. The CDR3 contains 16 residues. CDR3 nucleotides: TGCGCCAGCAGCTTGGCGCTAGCGGGGGGCCAAGAGACCCAGTACTTC. Its translation: CASSLALAGGQETQYF.

This chain links TRBV14 with TRBJ2-4; 9 bases agree with TRBD1. From germline, CDR1 is SGHDN and CDR2 FVKESK. The CDR3 extends over 15 amino acids. Germline trimming cut 3 bases from V and 3 bases from J; bases unmatched to any gene: 3. CDR3 protein: CASSHGTGYKNIQYF. The DNA for the CDR3 is TGTGCCAGCAGCCATGGGACAGGGTACAAAAACATTCAGTACTTC.

V is TRBV14 and J is TRBJ1-5, with D maybe TRBD1 (5 bases). The V end lost 6 bases, the J end lost 6 bases, and 12 bases lay between the germline ends. This CDR3 has 13 amino acids. CDR1 and CDR2 from the germline V gene are SGHDN and FVKESK. DNA for the CDR3: TGTGCCAGCAGTATGGGGGGAGGTCAGCCCCAGCATTTT. This encodes CASSMGGGQPQHF.

This chain uses TRBV19 with TRBJ2-7; 10 positions match TRBD1. Germline CDR1 is LNHDA and CDR2 is SQIVND (reference sequence). This CDR3 has 16 residues. V shed 4 bases, J shed 2 bases, and the junction held 8 bases outside the gene matches. As DNA, the CDR3 is TGTGCCAGTAGTAGCAATTCCGGGACAGGGGCCTACGAGCAGTACTTC. Its protein is CASSSNSGTGAYEQYF.

The chain links TRBV9 to TRBJ1-6; no clear D gene. The CDR3 sequence is 13 residues long. Germline V gene sequence: CDR1 SGDLS, CDR2 YYNGEE. The V end lost 3 bases, the J end lost 9 bases, and 10 bases lay between the germline ends. CDR3 DNA: TGTGCCAGCAGCGGGTGGGCCGGTTCACCCCTCCACTTT. Its translation is CASSGWAGSPLHF.

The chain is built from TRBV5-1 and TRBJ2-5, with TRBD1 matching 7 bases. The ends lost 4 bases at V and 1 base at J; junction bases unmatched: 7. The CDR3 extends over 15 amino acids. Germline CDR1 and CDR2: SGHRS and YFSETQ. DNA for the CDR3: TGCGCCAGCAGCCTGGGACAGCTAATCCAAGAGACCCAGTACTTC. Encoded protein: CASSLGQLIQETQYF.

This chain joins TRBV19 and TRBJ1-4, with D possibly TRBD1 on 5 matching bases. The CDR3 has 14 amino acids. Germline values: CDR1 LNHDA, CDR2 SQIVND (reference sequence). Trimming took 10 bases from V and 3 from J, leaving 15 bases between them. The CDR3 protein is CATSEVGANEKLFF. The DNA for the CDR3 is TGTGCCACCTCAGAGGTAGGGGCTAATGAAAAACTGTTTTTT.

This clone was seen more than once but under ten times. CDR3 sequence reads: CASSPQGKGTEAFF. CDR3 in DNA: TGTGCCAGCAGCCCACAGGGTAAGGGGACTGAAGCTTTCTTT. V usage is TRBV9 and J usage is TRBJ1-1; D may be TRBD1 (6 bases). The CDR3 has 14 residues. Germline CDR1 SGDLS, CDR2 YYNGEE. The germline V and J ends were trimmed by 4 bases and 5 bases, with 15 bases remaining between them.

This chain uses TRBV9 with TRBJ1-1, with D possibly matching TRBD1 (5 bases). The CDR3 has 13 amino acids. CDR1 SGDLS and CDR2 YYNGEE come from the germline V gene. Deletions cut 2 bases from V and 5 bases from J, with 10 bases between. The CDR3 DNA sequence: TGTGCCAGCAGCGTGGGGGGTCGTACTGAAGCTTTCTTT. Residues: CASSVGGRTEAFF.

CDR3 amino acids: CASSYSIGGHQPQHF. The CDR3 DNA sequence: TGTGCCAGCAGTTACTCGATTGGGGGCCATCAGCCCCAGCATTTT. The rearrangement uses TRBV6-2 or TRBV6-3 and TRBJ1-5, with D tentatively TRBD1 (6 bases). The CDR3 is made up of 15 amino acids. Germline V CDR1 and CDR2: MNHEY, SVGEGT. V was shortened by 0 bases and J by 5 bases, with 11 bases between the two germline ends.

This clone was observed once. J is TRBJ2-5 and V is TRBV29-1, with a tentative D call TRBD1 (8 bases). Trimming cost V 4 bases and J 2 bases, with 20 bases left between them. Germline V gene data show CDR1 as SQVTM and CDR2 as ANQGSEA. This CDR3 is built from 16 residues. CDR3 protein: CSVVWEGQAIQETQYF. The CDR3 nucleotides read TGCAGCGTTGTCTGGGAGGGACAGGCGATACAAGAGACCCAGTACTTC.

This chain connects TRBV30 to TRBJ2-5; D is ambiguous. The CDR3 length is 12 residues. CDR1 and CDR2 from the germline V gene are GTSNPN and SVGIG (reference sequence). V dropped 0 bases and J dropped 5 bases, with 7 bases sitting between them. The CDR3 DNA reads TGTGCCTGGAGTGTAATGAAGGAGACCCAGTACTTC. It specifies CAWSVMKETQYF. The variable domain in full, completed from reference TRBV30 and TRBJ2-5, reads SQTIHQWPATLVQPVGSPLSLECTVEGTSNPNLYWYRQAAGRGLQLLFYSVGIGQISSEVPQNLSASRPQDRQFILSSKKLLLSDSGFYLCAWSVMKETQYFGPGTRLLVL.

DNA for the CDR3: TGTGCCAGCAGCGTCAGTTCGGCCACTGAAGCTTTCTTT. This encodes CASSVSSATEAFF. The chain employs TRBV7-9 and TRBJ1-1; D remains unclear. Germline values: CDR1 SEHNR, CDR2 FQNEAQ (reference sequence). The V end lost 5 bases, the J end lost 4 bases, and 11 bases lay between the germline ends. CDR3 length equals 13 residues.

The chain uses TRBV11-3 and TRBJ2-7; 7 positions match TRBD2. The CDR3 is 11 residues long. CDR1 and CDR2 (germline): SGHNT, YENEEA. Trimming cost V 1 base and J 13 bases; bases outside gene matches: 4. CDR3 sequence: CASSLGGLSYF. CDR3 bases: TGTGCCAGCAGCTTAGGGGGACTAAGTTACTTC.

The CDR3: CSARDVGNTIYF. The CDR3 nucleotides are TGCAGCGCTAGGGACGTCGGAAACACCATATATTTT. The rearrangement uses TRBV29-1 and TRBJ1-3; D possibly corresponds to TRBD1 (5 bases). The V end lost 7 bases, the J end lost 4 bases, and 11 bases lay between the germline ends. The CDR3 is made up of 12 amino acids. Germline V CDR1 and CDR2: SQVTM, ANQGSEA.

This chain uses TRBV20-1 with TRBJ2-2; D not certain. The CDR3 length is 14 residues. Trimming stripped 3 bases from V and 2 bases from J, with 10 bases between. Looked up from germline, CDR1 is DFQATT and CDR2 is SNEGSKA (reference sequence). Written as DNA, the CDR3 is TGCAGTGCTAGTTTCCCAGCAAACACCGGGGAGCTGTTTTTT. This codes for CSASFPANTGELFF.

The V gene is TRBV11-3, the J gene TRBJ1-1; perhaps TRBD1 as D (5 bases). From germline, CDR1 is SGHNT and CDR2 YENEEA. This CDR3 comprises 14 residues. The V and J ends lost 5 bases and 4 bases respectively, with 14 bases between them. CDR3 nucleotides: TGTGCCAGCAGCGCAGGGCTTAATAGCACTGAAGCTTTCTTT. Residues: CASSAGLNSTEAFF.

This clone came up a few times. J is TRBJ1-4 and V is TRBV28; D not certain. The ends were cut back, 5 bases at V and 6 bases at J, with 4 bases in the middle. This CDR3 has 11 amino acids. Germline V gene lookup returns CDR1 MDHEN and CDR2 SYDVKM. CDR3 in DNA: TGTGCCAGCAGTCCGTATGAAAAACTGTTTTTT. Amino acid sequence: CASSPYEKLFF.

This chain joins TRBV11-2 and TRBJ2-7; 12 bases are shared with TRBD2. CDR1 and CDR2 from the germline V gene are SGHAT and FQNNGV. CDR3 length: 14 amino acids. V was clipped by 4 bases and J by 5 bases; unmatched bases: 3. CDR3 in DNA: TGTGCCAGCAGCTACCGACTAGCGGGAGACGAGCAGTACTTC. Translation: CASSYRLAGDEQYF.

This clone has a single count. V usage is TRBV7-3 and J usage is TRBJ2-6; D is unclear. The germline V gene has CDR1 SGHTA and CDR2 FQGTGA. Trimming removed 7 bases at V and 0 bases at J, with 13 bases between. The CDR3 loop spans 16 amino acids. The CDR3: CASTKFPVSGANVLTF. The DNA of the CDR3 is TGTGCCAGCACCAAATTCCCCGTCTCTGGGGCCAACGTCCTGACTTTC. The full variable domain, completed using reference TRBV7-3 and TRBJ2-6, is GAGVSQTPSNKVTEKGKYVELRCDPISGHTALYWYRQSLGQGPEFLIYFQGTGAADDSGLPNDRFFAVRPEGSVSTLKIQRTERGDSAVYLCASTKFPVSGANVLTFGAGSRLTVL.

The rearrangement joins TRBV11-2 to TRBJ2-3, with TRBD2 matching over 14 bases. CDR1 and CDR2 (germline): SGHAT, FQNNGV. The CDR3 is 18 residues long. J was trimmed by 3 bases and V by 5 bases; bases with no gene match: 10. For the CDR3, the DNA is TGTGCCAGCAGCGGGGGGACTAGCGGGAGAGCTTTAACAGATACGCAGTATTTT. Translated, it gives CASSGGTSGRALTDTQYF.